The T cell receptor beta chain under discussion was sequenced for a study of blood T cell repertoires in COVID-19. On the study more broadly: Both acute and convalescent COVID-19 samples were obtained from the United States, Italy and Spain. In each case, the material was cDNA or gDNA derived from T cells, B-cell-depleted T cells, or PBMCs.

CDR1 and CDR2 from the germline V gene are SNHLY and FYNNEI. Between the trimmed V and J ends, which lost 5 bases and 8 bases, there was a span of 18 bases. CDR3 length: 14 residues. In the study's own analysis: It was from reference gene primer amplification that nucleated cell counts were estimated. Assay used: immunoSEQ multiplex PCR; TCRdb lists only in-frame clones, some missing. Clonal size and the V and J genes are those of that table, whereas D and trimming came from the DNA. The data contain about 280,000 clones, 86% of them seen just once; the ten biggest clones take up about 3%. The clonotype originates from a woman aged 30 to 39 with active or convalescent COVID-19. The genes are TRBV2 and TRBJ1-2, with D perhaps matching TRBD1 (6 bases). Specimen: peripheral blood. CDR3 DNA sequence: TGTGCCAGCAGTTTCGGACAGAACAAGGACGGCTACACCTTC. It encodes CASSFGQNKDGYTF.